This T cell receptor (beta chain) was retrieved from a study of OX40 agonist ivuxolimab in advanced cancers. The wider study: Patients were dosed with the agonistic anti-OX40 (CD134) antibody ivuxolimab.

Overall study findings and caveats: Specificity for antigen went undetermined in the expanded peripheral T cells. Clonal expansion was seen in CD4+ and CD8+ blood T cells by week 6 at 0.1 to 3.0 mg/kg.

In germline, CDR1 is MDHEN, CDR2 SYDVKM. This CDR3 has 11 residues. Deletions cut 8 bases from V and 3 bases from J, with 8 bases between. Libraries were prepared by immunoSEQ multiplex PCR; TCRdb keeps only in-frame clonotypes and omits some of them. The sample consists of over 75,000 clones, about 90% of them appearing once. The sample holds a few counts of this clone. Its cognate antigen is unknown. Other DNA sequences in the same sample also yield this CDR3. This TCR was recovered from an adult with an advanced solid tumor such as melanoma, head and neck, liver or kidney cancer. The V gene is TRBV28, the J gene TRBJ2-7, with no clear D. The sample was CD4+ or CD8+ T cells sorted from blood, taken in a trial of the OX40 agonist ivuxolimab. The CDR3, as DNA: TGTGCCAGCTCTTCCAACTACGAGCAGTACTTC. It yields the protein CASSSNYEQYF.